This TCR beta chain was captured in a study of cytomegalovirus exposure and HLA in healthy donors. In the study overall: From 150 million to 200 million T cells, an earlier analysis saw 120 million or so unique TCR beta sequences.

A note on this clone: The antigen remains unidentified.

Findings and caveats of the study: Earlier findings revealed that most TCR beta V segments proved productive either about 87% or about 30% of the time. The study put some 160 TCR beta chains on its list as cytomegalovirus-associated. A later analysis linked a missense DCLRE1C variant to TCR beta V- and J-gene trimming.

V lost 1 base and J lost 2, with 12 bases in between. Germline loops: CDR1 SGDLS, CDR2 YYNGEE. The CDR3 is 15 amino acids. 60 Vbeta and 13 Jbeta primers were used in PCR. The assay was immunoSEQ multiplex PCR, and TCRdb's table has in-frame clones only and misses some. The sample yields over 200,000 clones, roughly 87% seen once. V is TRBV9 and J is TRBJ1-1, with D possibly being TRBD1 (6 bases). Sequencing used PBMCs. The clonotype originates from a woman aged 40 to 49 in good health and CMV-seropositive. The CDR3 sequence: CASSVSGASNTEAFF. In DNA, the CDR3 is TGTGCCAGCAGCGTATCAGGGGCTAGCAACACTGAAGCTTTCTTT.